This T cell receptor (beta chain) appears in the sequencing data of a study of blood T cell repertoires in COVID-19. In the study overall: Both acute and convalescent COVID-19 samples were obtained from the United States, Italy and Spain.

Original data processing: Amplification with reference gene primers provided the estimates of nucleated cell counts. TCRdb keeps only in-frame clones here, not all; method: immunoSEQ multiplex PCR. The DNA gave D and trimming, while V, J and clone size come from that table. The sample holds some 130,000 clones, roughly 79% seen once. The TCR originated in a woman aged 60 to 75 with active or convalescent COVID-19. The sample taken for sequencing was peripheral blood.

The CDR3 DNA reads TGTGCCAGCAGCCCCGGGACTTCCTACAATGAGCAGTTCTTC. It specifies CASSPGTSYNEQFF. This chain joins TRBV4-2 and TRBJ2-1; TRBD2 might be the D (6 bases). Germline values: CDR1 LGHNA, CDR2 YNFKEQ. Trimming took 4 bases from V and 1 from J, leaving 8 bases between them. There are 14 residues in the CDR3.